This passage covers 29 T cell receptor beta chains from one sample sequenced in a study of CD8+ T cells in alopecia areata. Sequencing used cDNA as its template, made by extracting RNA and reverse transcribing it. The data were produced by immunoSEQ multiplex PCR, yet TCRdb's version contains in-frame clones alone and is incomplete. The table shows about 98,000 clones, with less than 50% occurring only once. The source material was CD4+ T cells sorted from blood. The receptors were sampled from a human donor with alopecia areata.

CDR3 residues: CASSVSPIQETQYF. The CDR3 DNA reads TGCGCCAGCAGCGTGAGTCCGATACAAGAGACCCAGTACTTC. The V call is TRBV5-1, the J call TRBJ2-5; no clear D. Trimming shortened V by 4 bases and J by 2 bases, and 12 bases separated the two germline ends. This CDR3 region has 14 residues. Germline V gene sequence: CDR1 SGHRS, CDR2 YFSETQ.

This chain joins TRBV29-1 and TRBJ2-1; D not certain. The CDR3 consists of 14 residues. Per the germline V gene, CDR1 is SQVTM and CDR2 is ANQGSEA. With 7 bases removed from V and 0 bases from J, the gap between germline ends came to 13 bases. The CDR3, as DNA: TGCAGCGCCGGAGACCATCCCTCCTACAATGAGCAGTTCTTC. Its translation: CSAGDHPSYNEQFF.

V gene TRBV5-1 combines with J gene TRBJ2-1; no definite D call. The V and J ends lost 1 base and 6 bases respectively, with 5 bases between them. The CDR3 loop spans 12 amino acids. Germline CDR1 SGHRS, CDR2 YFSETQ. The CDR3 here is CASSLMGNEQFF. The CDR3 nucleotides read TGCGCCAGCAGCTTGATGGGCAATGAGCAGTTCTTC. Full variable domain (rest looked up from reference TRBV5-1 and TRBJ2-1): KAGVTQTPRYLIKTRGQQVTLSCSPISGHRSVSWYQQTPGQGLQFLFEYFSETQRNKGNFPGRFSGRQFSNSRSEMNVSTLELGDSALYLCASSLMGNEQFFGPGTRLTVL.

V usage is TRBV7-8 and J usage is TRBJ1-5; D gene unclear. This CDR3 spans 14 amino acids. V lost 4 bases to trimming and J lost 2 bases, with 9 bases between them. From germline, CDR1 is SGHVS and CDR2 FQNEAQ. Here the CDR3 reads CASSSSGRNQPQHF. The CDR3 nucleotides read TGTGCCAGCAGCTCCTCCGGGCGCAATCAGCCCCAGCATTTT.

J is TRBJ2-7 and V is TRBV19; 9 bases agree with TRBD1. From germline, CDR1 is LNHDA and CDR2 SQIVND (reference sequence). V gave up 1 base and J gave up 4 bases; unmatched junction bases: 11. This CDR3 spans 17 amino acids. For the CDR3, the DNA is TGTGCCAGTAGTATAGCGGGTCGAGGGACAGGGATTTACGAGCAGTACTTC. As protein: CASSIAGRGTGIYEQYF.

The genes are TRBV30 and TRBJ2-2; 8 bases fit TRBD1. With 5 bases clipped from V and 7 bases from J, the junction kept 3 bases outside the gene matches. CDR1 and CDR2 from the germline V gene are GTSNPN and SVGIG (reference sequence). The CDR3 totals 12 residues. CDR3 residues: CAWDRGIGELFF. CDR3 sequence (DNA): TGTGCCTGGGACAGGGGCATCGGGGAGCTGTTTTTT.

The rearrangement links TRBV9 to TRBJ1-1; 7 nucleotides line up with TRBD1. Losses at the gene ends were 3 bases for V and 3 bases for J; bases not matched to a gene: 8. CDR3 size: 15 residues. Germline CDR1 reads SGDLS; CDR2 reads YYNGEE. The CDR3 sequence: CASSGSTGKYTEAFF. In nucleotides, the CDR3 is TGTGCCAGCAGCGGATCGACAGGGAAATACACTGAAGCTTTCTTT.

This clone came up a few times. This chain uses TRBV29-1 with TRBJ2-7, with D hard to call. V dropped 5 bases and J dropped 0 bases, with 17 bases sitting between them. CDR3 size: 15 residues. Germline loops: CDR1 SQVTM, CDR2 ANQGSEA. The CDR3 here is CSVNAPGKSSYEQYF. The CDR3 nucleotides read TGCAGCGTTAACGCCCCGGGCAAGAGCTCCTACGAGCAGTACTTC.

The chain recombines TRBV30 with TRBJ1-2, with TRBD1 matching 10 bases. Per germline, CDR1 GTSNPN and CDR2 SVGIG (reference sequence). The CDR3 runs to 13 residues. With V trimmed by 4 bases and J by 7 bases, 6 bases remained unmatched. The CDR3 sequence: CAWTLDRGSGYTF. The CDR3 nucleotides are TGTGCCTGGACCCTGGACAGGGGGTCTGGCTACACCTTC.

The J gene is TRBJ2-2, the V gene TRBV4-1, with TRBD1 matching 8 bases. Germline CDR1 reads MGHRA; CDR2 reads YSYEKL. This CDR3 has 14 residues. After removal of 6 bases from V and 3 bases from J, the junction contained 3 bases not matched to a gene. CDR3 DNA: TGCGCCAGCAGTCCGGACAGGGACACCGGGGAGCTGTTTTTT. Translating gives CASSPDRDTGELFF.

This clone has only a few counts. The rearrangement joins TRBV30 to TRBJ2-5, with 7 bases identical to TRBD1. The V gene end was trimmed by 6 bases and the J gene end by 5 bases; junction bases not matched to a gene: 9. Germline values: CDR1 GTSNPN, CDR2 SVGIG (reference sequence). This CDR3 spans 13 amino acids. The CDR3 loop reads CACDVQGMETQYF. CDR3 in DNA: TGTGCCTGTGACGTACAGGGGATGGAGACCCAGTACTTC.

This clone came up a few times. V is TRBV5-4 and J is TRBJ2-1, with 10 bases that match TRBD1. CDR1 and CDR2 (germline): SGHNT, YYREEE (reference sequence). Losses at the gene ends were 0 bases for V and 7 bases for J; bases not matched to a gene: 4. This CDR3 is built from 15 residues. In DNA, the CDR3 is TGTGCCAGCAGCTTGGTCCGGACAGGGGGAAATGAGCAGTTCTTC. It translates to CASSLVRTGGNEQFF.

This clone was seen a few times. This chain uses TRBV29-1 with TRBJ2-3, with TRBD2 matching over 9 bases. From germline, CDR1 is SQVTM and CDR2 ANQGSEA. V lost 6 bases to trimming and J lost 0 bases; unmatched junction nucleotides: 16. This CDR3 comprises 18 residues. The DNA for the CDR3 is TGCAGCGTGGCAGCTCTAGCGGGGAGACGGAGTAGCACAGATACGCAGTATTTT. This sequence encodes CSVAALAGRRSSTDTQYF.

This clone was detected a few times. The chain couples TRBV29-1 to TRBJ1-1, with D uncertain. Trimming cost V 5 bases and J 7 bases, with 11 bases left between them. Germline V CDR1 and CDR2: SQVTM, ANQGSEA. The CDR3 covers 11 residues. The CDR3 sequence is CSVQTGVEAFF. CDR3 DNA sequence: TGCAGCGTTCAAACGGGAGTTGAAGCTTTCTTT.

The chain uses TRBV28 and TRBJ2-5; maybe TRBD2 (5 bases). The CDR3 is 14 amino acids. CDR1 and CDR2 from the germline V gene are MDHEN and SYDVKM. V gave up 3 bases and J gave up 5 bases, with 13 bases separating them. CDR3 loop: CASSFSLALETQYF. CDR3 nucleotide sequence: TGTGCCAGCAGTTTCTCCCTAGCCCTGGAGACCCAGTACTTC.

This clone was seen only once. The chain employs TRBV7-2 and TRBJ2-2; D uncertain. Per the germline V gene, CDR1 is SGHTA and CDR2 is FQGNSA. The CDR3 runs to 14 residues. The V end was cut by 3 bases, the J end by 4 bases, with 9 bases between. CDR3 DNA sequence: TGTGCCAGCAGCTTGTTGGGATTCACCGGGGAGCTGTTTTTT. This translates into CASSLLGFTGELFF. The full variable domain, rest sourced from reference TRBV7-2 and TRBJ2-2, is GAGVSQSPSNKVTEKGKDVELRCDPISGHTALYWYRQSLGQGLEFLIYFQGNSAPDKSGLPSDRFSAERTGGSVSTLTIQRTQQEDSAVYLCASSLLGFTGELFFGEGSRLTVL.

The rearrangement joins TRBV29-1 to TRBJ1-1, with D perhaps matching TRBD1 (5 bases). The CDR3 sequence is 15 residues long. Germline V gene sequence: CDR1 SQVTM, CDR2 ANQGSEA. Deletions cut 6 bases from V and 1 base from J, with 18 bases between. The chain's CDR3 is CSVGLITGPNTEAFF. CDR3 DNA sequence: TGCAGCGTGGGGCTGATCACAGGTCCGAACACTGAAGCTTTCTTT.

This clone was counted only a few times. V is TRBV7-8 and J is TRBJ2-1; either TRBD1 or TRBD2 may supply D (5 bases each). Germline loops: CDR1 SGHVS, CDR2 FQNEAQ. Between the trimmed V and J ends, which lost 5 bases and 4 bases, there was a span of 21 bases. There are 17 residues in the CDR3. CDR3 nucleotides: TGTGCCAGCAGCCGATCCTGGGCCCGGGACGTATACAATGAGCAGTTCTTC. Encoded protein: CASSRSWARDVYNEQFF.

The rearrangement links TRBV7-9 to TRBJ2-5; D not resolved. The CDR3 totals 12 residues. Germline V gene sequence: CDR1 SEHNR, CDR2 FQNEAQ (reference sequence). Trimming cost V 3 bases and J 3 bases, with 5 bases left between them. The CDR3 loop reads CASSFEEETQYF. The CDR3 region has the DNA TGTGCCAGCAGCTTTGAAGAAGAGACCCAGTACTTC.

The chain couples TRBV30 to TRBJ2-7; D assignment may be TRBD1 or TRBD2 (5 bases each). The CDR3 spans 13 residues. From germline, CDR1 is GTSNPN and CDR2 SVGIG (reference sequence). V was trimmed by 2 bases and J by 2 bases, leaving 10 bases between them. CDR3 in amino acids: CAWSLSGPYEQYF. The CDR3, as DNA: TGTGCCTGGAGTCTCTCGGGACCCTACGAGCAGTACTTC.

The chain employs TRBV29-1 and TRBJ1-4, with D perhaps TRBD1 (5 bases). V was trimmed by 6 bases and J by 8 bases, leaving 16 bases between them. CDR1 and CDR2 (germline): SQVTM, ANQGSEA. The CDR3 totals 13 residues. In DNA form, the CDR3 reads TGCAGCGTAGGAGGGACGGACGGGGAAAAACTGTTTTTT. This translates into CSVGGTDGEKLFF.

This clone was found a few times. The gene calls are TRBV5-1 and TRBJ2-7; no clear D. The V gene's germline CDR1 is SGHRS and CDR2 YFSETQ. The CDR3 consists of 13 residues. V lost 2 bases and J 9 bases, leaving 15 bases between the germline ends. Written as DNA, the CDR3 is TGCGCCAGCAGCTTCCGCGGCGAGTTCACGCAGTACTTC. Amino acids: CASSFRGEFTQYF.

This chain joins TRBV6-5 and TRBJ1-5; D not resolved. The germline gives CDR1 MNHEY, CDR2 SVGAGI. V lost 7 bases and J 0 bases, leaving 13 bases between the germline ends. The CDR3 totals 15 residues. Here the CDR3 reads CASTAFLDSNQPQHF. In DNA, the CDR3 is TGTGCCAGCACTGCGTTTTTGGATAGCAATCAGCCCCAGCATTTT.

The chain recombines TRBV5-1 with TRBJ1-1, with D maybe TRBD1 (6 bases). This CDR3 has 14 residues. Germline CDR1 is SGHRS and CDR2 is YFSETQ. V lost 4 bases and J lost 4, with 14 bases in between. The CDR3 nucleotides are TGCGCCAGCAGCAAGTCAGGGGTTGGCACTGAAGCTTTCTTT. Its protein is CASSKSGVGTEAFF.

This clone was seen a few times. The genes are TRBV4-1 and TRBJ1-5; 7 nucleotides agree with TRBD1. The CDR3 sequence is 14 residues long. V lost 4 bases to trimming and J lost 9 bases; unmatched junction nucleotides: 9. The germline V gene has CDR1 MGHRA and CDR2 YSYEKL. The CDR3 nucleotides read TGCGCCAGCAGCCGGACAGGCTCCGGAGGGCCCCAGCATTTT. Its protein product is CASSRTGSGGPQHF.

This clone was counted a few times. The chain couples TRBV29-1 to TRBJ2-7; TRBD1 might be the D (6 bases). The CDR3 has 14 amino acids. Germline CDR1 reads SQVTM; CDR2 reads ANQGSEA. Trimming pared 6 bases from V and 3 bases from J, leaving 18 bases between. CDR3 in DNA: TGCAGCGTCGCCCAACGGACAGAGAACTACGAGCAGTACTTC. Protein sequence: CSVAQRTENYEQYF.

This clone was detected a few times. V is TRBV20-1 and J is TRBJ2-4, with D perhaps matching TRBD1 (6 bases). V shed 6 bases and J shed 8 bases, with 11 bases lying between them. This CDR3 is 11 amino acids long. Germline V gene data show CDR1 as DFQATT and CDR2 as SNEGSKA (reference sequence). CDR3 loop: CSARQGYIQYF. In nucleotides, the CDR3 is TGCAGTGCCCGGCAGGGGTACATTCAGTACTTC.

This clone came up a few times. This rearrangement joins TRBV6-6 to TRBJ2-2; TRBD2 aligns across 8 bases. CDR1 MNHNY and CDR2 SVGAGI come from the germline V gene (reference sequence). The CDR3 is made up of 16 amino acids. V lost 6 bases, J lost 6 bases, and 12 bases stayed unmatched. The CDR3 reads CASSHSGAGGSGELFF. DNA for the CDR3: TGTGCCAGCAGCCACTCAGGCGCGGGAGGATCCGGGGAGCTGTTTTTT.

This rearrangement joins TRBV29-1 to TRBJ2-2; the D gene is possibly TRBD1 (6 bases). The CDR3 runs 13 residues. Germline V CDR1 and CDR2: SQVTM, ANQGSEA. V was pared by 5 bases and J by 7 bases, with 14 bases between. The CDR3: CSVQQGGGGELFF. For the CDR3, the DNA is TGCAGCGTTCAACAGGGTGGAGGCGGGGAGCTGTTTTTT.